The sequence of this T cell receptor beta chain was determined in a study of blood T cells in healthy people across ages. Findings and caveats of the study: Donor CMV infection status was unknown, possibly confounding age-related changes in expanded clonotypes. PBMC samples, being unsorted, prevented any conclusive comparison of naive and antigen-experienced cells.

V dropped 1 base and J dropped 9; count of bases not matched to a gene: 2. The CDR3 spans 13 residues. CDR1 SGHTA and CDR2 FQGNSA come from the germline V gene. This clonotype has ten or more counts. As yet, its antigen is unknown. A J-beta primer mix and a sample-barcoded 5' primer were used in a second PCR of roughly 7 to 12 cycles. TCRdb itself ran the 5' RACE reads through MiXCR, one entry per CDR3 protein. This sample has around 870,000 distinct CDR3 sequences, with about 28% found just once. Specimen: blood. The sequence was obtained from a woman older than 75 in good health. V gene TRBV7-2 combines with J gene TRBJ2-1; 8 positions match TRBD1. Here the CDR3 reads CASSLEQGVEQFF. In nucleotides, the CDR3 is TGTGCCAGCAGCTTAGAACAGGGGGTTGAGCAGTTCTTC.